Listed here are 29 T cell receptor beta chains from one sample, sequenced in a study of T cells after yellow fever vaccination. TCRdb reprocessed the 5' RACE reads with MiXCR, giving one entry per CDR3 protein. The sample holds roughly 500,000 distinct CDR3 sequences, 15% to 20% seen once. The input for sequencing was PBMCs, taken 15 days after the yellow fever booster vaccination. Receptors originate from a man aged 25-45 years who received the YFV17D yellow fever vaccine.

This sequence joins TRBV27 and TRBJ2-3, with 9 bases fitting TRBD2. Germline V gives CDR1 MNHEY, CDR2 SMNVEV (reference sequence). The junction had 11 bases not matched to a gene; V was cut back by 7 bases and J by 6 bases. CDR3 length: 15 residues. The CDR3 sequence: CASKGVSGRFDTQYF. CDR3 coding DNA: TGTGCCAGCAAGGGGGTTAGCGGGAGATTTGATACGCAGTATTTT.

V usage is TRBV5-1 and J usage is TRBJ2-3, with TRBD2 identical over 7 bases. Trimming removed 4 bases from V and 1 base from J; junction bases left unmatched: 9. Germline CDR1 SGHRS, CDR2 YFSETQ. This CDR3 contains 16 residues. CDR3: CASSDPRGGGTDTQYF. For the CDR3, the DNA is TGCGCCAGCAGCGACCCCCGGGGAGGGGGCACAGATACGCAGTATTTT.

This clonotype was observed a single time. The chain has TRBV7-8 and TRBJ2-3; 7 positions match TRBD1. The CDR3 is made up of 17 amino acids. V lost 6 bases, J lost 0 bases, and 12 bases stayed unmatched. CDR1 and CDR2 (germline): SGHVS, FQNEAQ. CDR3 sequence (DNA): TGTGCCAGCAGACTTTCCCGAGTGACAGGGAGCACAGATACGCAGTATTTT. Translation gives CASRLSRVTGSTDTQYF.

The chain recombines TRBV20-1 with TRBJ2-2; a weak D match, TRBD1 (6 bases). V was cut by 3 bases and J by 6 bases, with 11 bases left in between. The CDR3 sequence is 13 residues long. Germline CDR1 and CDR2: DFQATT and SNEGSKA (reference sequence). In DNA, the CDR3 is TGCAGTGCTAGTAGGGACATTTCCGGGGAGCTGTTTTTT. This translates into CSASRDISGELFF.

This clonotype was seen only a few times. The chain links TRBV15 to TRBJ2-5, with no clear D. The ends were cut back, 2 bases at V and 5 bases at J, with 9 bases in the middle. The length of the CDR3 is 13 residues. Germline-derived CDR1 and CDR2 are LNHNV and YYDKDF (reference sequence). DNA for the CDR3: TGTGCCACCAGCAGAAATGCCGTCGAGACCCAGTACTTC. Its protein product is CATSRNAVETQYF.

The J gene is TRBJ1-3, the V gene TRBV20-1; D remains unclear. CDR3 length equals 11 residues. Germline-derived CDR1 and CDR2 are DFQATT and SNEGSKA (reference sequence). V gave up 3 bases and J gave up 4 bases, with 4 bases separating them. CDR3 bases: TGCAGTGCTAGGGGAGGAAACACCATATATTTT. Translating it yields CSARGGNTIYF.

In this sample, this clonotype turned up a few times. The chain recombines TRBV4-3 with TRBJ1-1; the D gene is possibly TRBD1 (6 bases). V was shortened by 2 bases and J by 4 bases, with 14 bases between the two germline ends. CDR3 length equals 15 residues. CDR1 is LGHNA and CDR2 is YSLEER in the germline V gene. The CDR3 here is CASSQSTGWGTEAFF. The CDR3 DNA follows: TGCGCCAGCAGCCAATCCACAGGGTGGGGCACTGAAGCTTTCTTT.

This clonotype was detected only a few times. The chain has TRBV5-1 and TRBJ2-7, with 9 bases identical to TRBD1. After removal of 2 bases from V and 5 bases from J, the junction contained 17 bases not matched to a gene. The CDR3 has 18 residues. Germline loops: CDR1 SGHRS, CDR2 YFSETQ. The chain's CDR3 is CASSLPGQGNFGDDEQYF. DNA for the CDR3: TGCGCCAGCAGCTTACCGGGACAGGGTAATTTTGGAGATGACGAGCAGTACTTC. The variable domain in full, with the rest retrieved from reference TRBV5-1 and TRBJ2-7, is KAGVTQTPRYLIKTRGQQVTLSCSPISGHRSVSWYQQTPGQGLQFLFEYFSETQRNKGNFPGRFSGRQFSNSRSEMNVSTLELGDSALYLCASSLPGQGNFGDDEQYFGPGTRLTVT.

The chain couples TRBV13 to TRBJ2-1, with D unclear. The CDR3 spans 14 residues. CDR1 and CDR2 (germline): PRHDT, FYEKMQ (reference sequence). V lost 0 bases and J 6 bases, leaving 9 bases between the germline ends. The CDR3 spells CASSLGLVSNEQFF. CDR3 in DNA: TGTGCCAGCAGCTTAGGCCTGGTGAGCAATGAGCAGTTCTTC.

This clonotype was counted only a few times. CDR3 in amino acids: CASSFAGPGYTF. The CDR3 region has the DNA TGTGCCAGCAGCTTTGCAGGGCCTGGCTACACCTTC. The gene calls are TRBV5-6 and TRBJ1-2; maybe TRBD1 (5 bases). Germline V gene data show CDR1 as SGHDT and CDR2 as YYEEEE. The CDR3 sequence is 12 residues long. Trimming stripped 2 bases from V and 7 bases from J, with 9 bases between.

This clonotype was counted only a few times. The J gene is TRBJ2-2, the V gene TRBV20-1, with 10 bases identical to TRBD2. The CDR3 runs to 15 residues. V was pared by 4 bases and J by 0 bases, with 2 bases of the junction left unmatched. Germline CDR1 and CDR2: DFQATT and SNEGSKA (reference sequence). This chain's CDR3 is CSAIGLAANTGELFF. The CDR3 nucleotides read TGCAGTGCTATCGGACTAGCGGCGAACACCGGGGAGCTGTTTTTT.

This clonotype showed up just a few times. The CDR3 sequence is CASNPYAGANYGYTF. The CDR3 nucleotides read TGTGCCAGCAACCCCTATGCAGGGGCTAACTATGGCTACACCTTC. The chain recombines TRBV5-5 with TRBJ1-2, with D perhaps matching TRBD1 (6 bases). CDR3 length: 15 amino acids. CDR1 is SGHKS, CDR2 YYEKEE, per germline (reference sequence). Trimming removed 6 bases from V and 0 bases from J, with 15 bases in between.

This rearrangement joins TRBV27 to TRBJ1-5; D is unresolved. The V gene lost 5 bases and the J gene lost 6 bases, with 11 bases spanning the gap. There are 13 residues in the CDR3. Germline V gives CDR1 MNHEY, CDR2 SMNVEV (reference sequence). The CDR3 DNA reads TGTGCCAGCAGTCCCTCGACCGGTCAGCCCCAGCATTTT. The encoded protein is CASSPSTGQPQHF.

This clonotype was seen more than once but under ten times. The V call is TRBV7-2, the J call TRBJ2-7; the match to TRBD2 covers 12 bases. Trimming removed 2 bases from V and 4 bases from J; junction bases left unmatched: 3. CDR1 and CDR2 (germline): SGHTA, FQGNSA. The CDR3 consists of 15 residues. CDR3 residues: CASSLWGLAGYEQYF. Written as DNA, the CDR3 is TGTGCCAGCAGCTTATGGGGACTAGCGGGTTACGAGCAGTACTTC. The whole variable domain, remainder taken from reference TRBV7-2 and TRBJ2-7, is GAGVSQSPSNKVTEKGKDVELRCDPISGHTALYWYRQSLGQGLEFLIYFQGNSAPDKSGLPSDRFSAERTGGSVSTLTIQRTQQEDSAVYLCASSLWGLAGYEQYFGPGTRLTVT.

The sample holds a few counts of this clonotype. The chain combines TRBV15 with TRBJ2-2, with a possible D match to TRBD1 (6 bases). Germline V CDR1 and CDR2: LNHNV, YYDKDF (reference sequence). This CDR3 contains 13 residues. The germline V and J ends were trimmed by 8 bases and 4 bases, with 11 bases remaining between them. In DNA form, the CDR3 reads TGTGCCACCGCCAGGGGTCCCACCGGGGAGCTGTTTTTT. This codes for CATARGPTGELFF.

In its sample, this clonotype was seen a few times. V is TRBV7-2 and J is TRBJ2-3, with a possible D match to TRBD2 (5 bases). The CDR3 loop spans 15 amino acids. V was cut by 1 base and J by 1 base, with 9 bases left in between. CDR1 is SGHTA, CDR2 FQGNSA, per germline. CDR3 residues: CASSLGSGGTDTQYF. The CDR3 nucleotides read TGTGCCAGCAGCTTAGGGTCCGGGGGCACAGATACGCAGTATTTT. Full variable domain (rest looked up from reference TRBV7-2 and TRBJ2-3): GAGVSQSPSNKVTEKGKDVELRCDPISGHTALYWYRQSLGQGLEFLIYFQGNSAPDKSGLPSDRFSAERTGGSVSTLTIQRTQQEDSAVYLCASSLGSGGTDTQYFGPGTRLTVL.

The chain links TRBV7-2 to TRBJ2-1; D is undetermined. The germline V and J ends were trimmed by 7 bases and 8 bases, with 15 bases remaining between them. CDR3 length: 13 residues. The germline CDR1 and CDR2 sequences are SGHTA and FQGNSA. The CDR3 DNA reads TGTGCCAGCACTTCCCCCCTTAAGGATGAGCAGTTCTTC. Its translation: CASTSPLKDEQFF.

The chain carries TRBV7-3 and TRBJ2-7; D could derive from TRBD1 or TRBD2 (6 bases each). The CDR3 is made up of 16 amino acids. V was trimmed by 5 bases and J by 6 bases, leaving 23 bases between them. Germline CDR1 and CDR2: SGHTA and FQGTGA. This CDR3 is CASSPQSGTQGGEQYF. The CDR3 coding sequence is TGTGCCAGCAGCCCACAATCCGGGACTCAAGGGGGCGAGCAGTACTTC. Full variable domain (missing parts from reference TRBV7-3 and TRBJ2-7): GAGVSQTPSNKVTEKGKYVELRCDPISGHTALYWYRQSLGQGPEFLIYFQGTGAADDSGLPNDRFFAVRPEGSVSTLKIQRTERGDSAVYLCASSPQSGTQGGEQYFGPGTRLTVT.

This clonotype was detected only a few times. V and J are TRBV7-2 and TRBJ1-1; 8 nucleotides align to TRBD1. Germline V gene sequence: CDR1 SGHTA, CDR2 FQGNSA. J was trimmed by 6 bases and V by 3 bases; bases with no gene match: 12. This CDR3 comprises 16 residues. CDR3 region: CASSFVPGQVGAEAFF. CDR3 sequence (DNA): TGTGCCAGCAGCTTCGTCCCGGGACAGGTGGGGGCTGAAGCTTTCTTT.

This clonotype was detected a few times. CDR3 sequence (DNA): TGTGCCAGCAGTTCCATCGGACAGGGACCCTACAATGAGCAGTTCTTC. Protein: CASSSIGQGPYNEQFF. The chain has TRBV27 and TRBJ2-1, with 8 nucleotides matching TRBD1. Unmatched junction bases numbered 7, after V lost 4 bases and J lost 2 bases. Germline CDR1 reads MNHEY; CDR2 reads SMNVEV (reference sequence). There are 16 residues in the CDR3.

The CDR3 bases are TGTGCCAGCAGGTCACTAGCGGGACGGATTGCAGATACGCAGTATTTT. It translates to CASRSLAGRIADTQYF. This chain connects TRBV6-1 to TRBJ2-3; 10 bases map to TRBD2. The V gene's germline CDR1 is MNHNS and CDR2 SASEGT. This CDR3 has 16 residues. After removal of 6 bases from V and 4 bases from J, the junction contained 10 bases not matched to a gene.

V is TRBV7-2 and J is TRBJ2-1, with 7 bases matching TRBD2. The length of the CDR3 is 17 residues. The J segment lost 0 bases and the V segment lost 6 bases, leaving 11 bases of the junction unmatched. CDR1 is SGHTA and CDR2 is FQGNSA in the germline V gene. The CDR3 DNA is TGTGCCAGCAGTTTCCGGGACTACCGAACCTCCTACAATGAGCAGTTCTTC. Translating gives CASSFRDYRTSYNEQFF.

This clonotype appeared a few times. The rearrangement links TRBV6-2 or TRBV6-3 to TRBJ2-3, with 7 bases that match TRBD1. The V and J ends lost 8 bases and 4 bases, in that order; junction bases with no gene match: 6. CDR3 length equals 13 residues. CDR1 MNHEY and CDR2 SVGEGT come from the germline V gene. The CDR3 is CASARGLPDTQYF. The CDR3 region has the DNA TGTGCCAGCGCTAGGGGGCTGCCAGATACGCAGTATTTT.

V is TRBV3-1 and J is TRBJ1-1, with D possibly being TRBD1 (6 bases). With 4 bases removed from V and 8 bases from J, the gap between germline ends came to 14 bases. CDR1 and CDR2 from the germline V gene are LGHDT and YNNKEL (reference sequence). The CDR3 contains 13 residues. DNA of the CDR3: TGTGCCAGCAGCCTCGTAGGGGGGCGGGAAGCTTTCTTT. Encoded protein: CASSLVGGREAFF. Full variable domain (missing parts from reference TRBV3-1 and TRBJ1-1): DTAVSQTPKYLVTQMGNDKSIKCEQNLGHDTMYWYKQDSKKFLKIMFSYNNKELIINETVPNRFSPKSPDKAHLNLHINSLELGDSAVYFCASSLVGGREAFFGQGTRLTVV.

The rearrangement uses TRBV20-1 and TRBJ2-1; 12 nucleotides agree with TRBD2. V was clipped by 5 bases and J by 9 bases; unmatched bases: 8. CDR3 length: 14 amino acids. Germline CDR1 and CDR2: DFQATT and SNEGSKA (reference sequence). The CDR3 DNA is TGCAGTGCTCGGCTAGCGGGAGGGCCGGGTGAGCAGTTCTTC. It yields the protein CSARLAGGPGEQFF.

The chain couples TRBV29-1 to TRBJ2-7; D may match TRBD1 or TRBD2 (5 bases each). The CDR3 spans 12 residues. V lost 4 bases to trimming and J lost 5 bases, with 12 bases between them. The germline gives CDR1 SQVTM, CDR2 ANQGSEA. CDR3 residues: CSVAGGENEQYF. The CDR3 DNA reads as TGCAGCGTTGCTGGGGGAGAGAACGAGCAGTACTTC.

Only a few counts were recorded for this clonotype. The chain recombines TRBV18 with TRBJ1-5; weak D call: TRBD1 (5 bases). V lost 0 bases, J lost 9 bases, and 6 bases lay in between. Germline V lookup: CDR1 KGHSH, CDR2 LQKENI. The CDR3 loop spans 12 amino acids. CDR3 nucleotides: TGTGCCAGCTCACCACCGCAGGGGCCCCAGCATTTT. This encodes CASSPPQGPQHF.

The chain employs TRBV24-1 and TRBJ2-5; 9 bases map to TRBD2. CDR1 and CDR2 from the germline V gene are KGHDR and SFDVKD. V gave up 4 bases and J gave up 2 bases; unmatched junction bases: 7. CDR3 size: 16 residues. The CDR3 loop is CATSDNGLASQETQYF. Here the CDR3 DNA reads TGTGCCACCAGTGACAACGGACTAGCGAGTCAAGAGACCCAGTACTTC.

CDR3 sequence (DNA): TGCGCCAGCAGTCAATCAACCGAGCAGTTCTTC. Residues: CASSQSTEQFF. The chain joins TRBV23-1 to TRBJ2-1; the D is unclear. TRBV23-1 is placed among ORFs of uncertain function. This CDR3 contains 11 residues. V lost 0 bases and J 10 bases, leaving 4 bases between the germline ends.